A single sample is the source of the 22 T cell receptor beta chains below, sequenced in a study of T cells in Graves' hyperthyroidism and ophthalmopathy. The investigators amplified TCR beta CDR3 regions from RNA transcripts. The study used the HTBI primer set for a first-round RT-PCR of the TCR CDR3. Using its own MiXCR run on the multiplex PCR reads, TCRdb lists one record per CDR3 protein. The data show about 520,000 distinct CDR3 sequences, roughly 25% seen once. Source material: blood. The receptors were gathered from a woman aged 25 to 39 with Graves' ophthalmopathy.

This clonotype was observed a few times. Just one base apart from a much larger clone, this may be a read error. CDR3 in amino acids: CASSRGQSGNTIYF. The CDR3 DNA follows: TGTGCCAGTAGTCGAGGACAGTCTGGAAACACCATATATTTT. J is TRBJ1-3 and V is TRBV19, with a weak D call TRBD1 (6 bases). The V end was cut by 5 bases, the J end by 1 base, with 9 bases between. This CDR3 region has 14 residues. Per germline, CDR1 LNHDA and CDR2 SQIVND (reference sequence).

Details on this clonotype: At one of its ends the junction is not consistent with the germline gene, which may arise from a read error. This chain joins TRBV7-9 and TRBJ2-5, with D tentatively TRBD2 (6 bases). The CDR3 is 14 amino acids. Germline-derived CDR1 and CDR2 are SEHNR and FQNEAQ (reference sequence). CDR3 amino acids: CASSFILAQGTQYF. CDR3 bases: TGTGCCAGCAGCTTTATACTAGCCCAAGGGACCCAGTACTTC.

The sample holds many counts of this clonotype. The chain uses TRBV28 and TRBJ1-1; unclear D gene. Between the trimmed V and J ends, which lost 2 bases and 7 bases, there was a span of 5 bases. The CDR3 length is 11 residues. Germline V gene lookup returns CDR1 MDHEN and CDR2 SYDVKM. CDR3: CASSLQLEAFF. In DNA form, the CDR3 reads TGTGCCAGCAGTTTACAGCTTGAAGCTTTCTTT.

The genes are TRBV6-1 and TRBJ2-7; 7 bases align to TRBD1. The CDR3 totals 15 residues. Germline CDR1 is MNHNS and CDR2 is SASEGT. Trimming took 6 bases from V and 3 from J; bases not matched to a gene: 11. In DNA, the CDR3 is TGTGCCAGCAGCGCTCCGGGACAGCGGAACTACGAGCAGTACTTC. Translation gives CASSAPGQRNYEQYF.

This clonotype was picked up a small number of times. The CDR3 protein is CASSVGQGIFNEQFF. The CDR3 nucleotides are TGTGCCAGCAGTGTGGGACAGGGAATTTTCAATGAGCAGTTCTTC. The gene calls are TRBV12-3 or TRBV12-4 and TRBJ2-1, with 9 bases fitting TRBD1. Trimming cost V 5 bases and J 6 bases; bases outside gene matches: 8. The CDR3 has 15 residues.

This clonotype was recorded many times. The CDR3 DNA is TGTGCCAGCAGCGGGGAGGGGGGCAACTATGGCTACACCTTC. This codes for CASSGEGGNYGYTF. The J gene is TRBJ1-2, the V gene TRBV3-1; weak D call: TRBD1 (6 bases). From germline, CDR1 is LGHDT and CDR2 YNNKEL (reference sequence). V shed 5 bases and J shed 2 bases, with 12 bases lying between them. CDR3 length: 14 residues.

V gene TRBV20-1 combines with J gene TRBJ2-5; the D gene could be TRBD1 or TRBD2 (7 bases each). Between the trimmed V and J ends, which lost 2 bases and 5 bases, there was a span of 15 bases. The germline CDR1 and CDR2 sequences are DFQATT and SNEGSKA (reference sequence). CDR3 size: 14 residues. CDR3 DNA: TGCAGTGCTAGAAAGGGAGGGGGCCGGGAGACCCAGTACTTC. This encodes CSARKGGGRETQYF.

This clonotype occurred many times. The rearrangement joins TRBV28 to TRBJ1-2; D is possibly TRBD1 (6 bases). Germline V lookup: CDR1 MDHEN, CDR2 SYDVKM. Trimming took off 9 bases at V and 2 bases at J, with 10 bases between the two ends. The CDR3 sequence is 12 residues long. CDR3 in amino acids: CASTDRNYGYTF. The CDR3 DNA reads TGTGCCAGTACTGACAGGAACTATGGCTACACCTTC.

This clonotype was counted at least ten times. The V and J genes are TRBV2 and TRBJ1-5; perhaps TRBD1 as D (5 bases). Germline V lookup: CDR1 SNHLY, CDR2 FYNNEI. The V end was cut by 4 bases, the J end by 7 bases, with 11 bases between. The CDR3 has 13 residues. The CDR3 here is CASSGQGEQPQHF. CDR3 coding DNA: TGTGCCAGCAGTGGCCAGGGCGAGCAGCCCCAGCATTTT.

There are many counts of this clonotype. Since a much larger clone is just one base distant, this may be a read error. A read error is likely, as this CDR3 ends without the conserved phenylalanine or tryptophan. This chain uses TRBV20-1 with TRBJ2-7, with TRBD1 as a possible D gene (7 bases). Deletions cut 3 bases from V and 3 bases from J, with 18 bases between. Looked up from germline, CDR1 is DFQATT and CDR2 is SNEGSKA (reference sequence). This CDR3 spans 15 amino acids. DNA of the CDR3: TGCAGTGCTAGGGATCGTGACAGGGACTTCTACGAGCAGTACCTC. As protein: CSARDRDRDFYEQYL.

The chain carries TRBV6-4 and TRBJ1-5; possibly TRBD1 for D (6 bases). V lost 6 bases and J lost 4, with 28 bases in between. The CDR3 consists of 19 residues. Germline V CDR1 and CDR2: MRHNA, SNTAGT. CDR3 region: CASRPPTGGRQAANQPQHF. The CDR3 coding sequence is TGTGCCAGCAGACCCCCCACCGGGGGCAGACAGGCGGCTAATCAGCCCCAGCATTTT.

As for this clonotype: Germline and junction disagree at one end, which may indicate a read error. The chain joins TRBV12-3 or TRBV12-4 to TRBJ1-2; 7 nucleotides align to TRBD1. This CDR3 spans 16 amino acids. In DNA, the CDR3 is TGTGCCAGCAGTTCGACAGGGTCGCTGAGGACCTATGGTTACACCTTC. This codes for CASSSTGSLRTYGYTF.

Many counts were recorded for this clonotype. The J gene is TRBJ2-5, the V gene TRBV6-2 or TRBV6-3, with a tentative D call TRBD2 (5 bases). The CDR3 loop spans 15 amino acids. V was pared by 6 bases and J by 2 bases, with 16 bases between. Germline V gene data show CDR1 as MNHEY and CDR2 as SVGEGT. CDR3 sequence: CASSLDNGLQETQYF. In DNA, the CDR3 is TGTGCCAGCAGCCTGGATAATGGACTGCAAGAGACCCAGTACTTC.

This clonotype was found many times. The chain carries TRBV28 and TRBJ1-1; perhaps TRBD1 as D (6 bases). The CDR3 consists of 12 residues. Per germline, CDR1 MDHEN and CDR2 SYDVKM. The V end lost 3 bases, the J end lost 10 bases, and 12 bases lay between the germline ends. DNA for the CDR3: TGTGCCAGCAGTTTTACGGGGGACATAGCTTTCTTT. It codes for CASSFTGDIAFF.

At least ten counts were recorded for this clonotype. The chain joins TRBV11-1 to TRBJ2-5, with D tentatively TRBD1 or TRBD2 (6 bases each). Per germline, CDR1 SGHAT and CDR2 FQDESV (reference sequence). V lost 3 bases and J lost 2, with 13 bases in between. The CDR3 spans 15 residues. The CDR3 reads CASSFSGGPQETQYF. The CDR3 bases are TGTGCCAGCAGCTTCTCCGGGGGCCCTCAAGAGACCCAGTACTTC.

This clonotype was found many times. The J gene is TRBJ1-5, the V gene TRBV12-3 or TRBV12-4; the D is unclear. V shed 3 bases and J shed 3 bases, with 15 bases lying between them. The CDR3 is 16 amino acids. The CDR3 region is CASSFGNWRANQPQHF. In nucleotides, the CDR3 is TGTGCCAGCAGTTTCGGCAACTGGAGGGCCAATCAGCCCCAGCATTTT.

The table lists this clonotype with many counts. This rearrangement joins TRBV15 to TRBJ1-1; D remains unclear. V dropped 0 bases and J dropped 2 bases, with 7 bases sitting between them. This CDR3 region has 14 residues. Germline values: CDR1 LNHNV, CDR2 YYDKDF (reference sequence). CDR3 DNA: TGTGCCACCAGCAGAGATATAGAAAACACTGAAGCTTTCTTT. Amino acid sequence: CATSRDIENTEAFF.

This clonotype was seen just once. The chain joins TRBV4-1 to TRBJ2-7; D possibly corresponds to TRBD1 (6 bases). The germline gives CDR1 MGHRA, CDR2 YSYEKL. V was pared by 2 bases and J by 3 bases, with 11 bases between. CDR3 length: 14 amino acids. CDR3: CASSQPVQGYEQYF. CDR3 sequence (DNA): TGCGCCAGCAGCCAACCGGTACAGGGCTACGAGCAGTACTTC.

There are a few counts of this clonotype. This sequence joins TRBV20-1 and TRBJ1-1, with D uncertain. Germline V gives CDR1 DFQATT, CDR2 SNEGSKA (reference sequence). The CDR3 is 14 residues long. Trimming removed 8 bases at V and 2 bases at J, with 18 bases between. As DNA, the CDR3 is TGCAGTTCTCTAGATGCGGGCATCAACACTGAAGCTTTCTTT. Residues: CSSLDAGINTEAFF.

This clonotype was observed a few times. The genes are TRBV6-1 and TRBJ2-7, with a weak D call TRBD1 (6 bases). CDR1 is MNHNS and CDR2 is SASEGT in the germline V gene. V was pared by 6 bases and J by 4 bases, with 19 bases between. This CDR3 is built from 15 residues. The CDR3 is CASRGGTERIYEQYF. The DNA for the CDR3 is TGTGCCAGCAGAGGGGGAACGGAGAGGATATACGAGCAGTACTTC.

The table lists this clonotype with many counts. This rearrangement joins TRBV9 to TRBJ1-2; D remains unclear. The V end was cut by 4 bases, the J end by 4 bases, with 14 bases between. Per the germline V gene, CDR1 is SGDLS and CDR2 is YYNGEE. The CDR3 totals 14 residues. CDR3 residues: CASSPDMDFYGYTF. The DNA of the CDR3 is TGTGCCAGCAGCCCAGACATGGATTTCTATGGCTACACCTTC.

Ten or more counts support this clonotype. This sequence joins TRBV6-1 and TRBJ1-2, with a possible D match to TRBD1 (6 bases). Germline lookup yields CDR1 MNHNS and CDR2 SASEGT. This CDR3 has 16 residues. V lost 0 bases to trimming and J lost 4 bases, with 15 bases between them. The DNA of the CDR3 is TGTGCCAGCAGTGAAGCTGCAGGGGCCTTCCCCTATGGCTACACCTTC. Its translation: CASSEAAGAFPYGYTF.